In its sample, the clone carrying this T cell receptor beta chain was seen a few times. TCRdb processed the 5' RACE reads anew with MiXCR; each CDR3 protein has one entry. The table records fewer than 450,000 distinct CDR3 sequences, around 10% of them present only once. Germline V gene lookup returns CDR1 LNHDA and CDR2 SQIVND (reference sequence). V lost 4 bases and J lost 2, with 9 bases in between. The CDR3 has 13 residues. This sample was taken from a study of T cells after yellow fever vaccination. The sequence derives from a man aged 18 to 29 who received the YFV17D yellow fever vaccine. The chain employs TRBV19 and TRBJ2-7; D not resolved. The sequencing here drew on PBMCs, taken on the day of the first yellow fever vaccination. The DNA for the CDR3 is TGTGCCAGTAGTAGGAACGCCGCCTACGAGCAGTACTTC. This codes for CASSRNAAYEQYF. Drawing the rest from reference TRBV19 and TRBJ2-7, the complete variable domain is DGGITQSPKYLFRKEGQNVTLSCEQNLNHDAMYWYRQDPGQGLRLIYYSQIVNDFQKGDIAEGYSVSREKKESFPLTVTSAQKNPTAFYLCASSRNAAYEQYFGPGTRLTVT.